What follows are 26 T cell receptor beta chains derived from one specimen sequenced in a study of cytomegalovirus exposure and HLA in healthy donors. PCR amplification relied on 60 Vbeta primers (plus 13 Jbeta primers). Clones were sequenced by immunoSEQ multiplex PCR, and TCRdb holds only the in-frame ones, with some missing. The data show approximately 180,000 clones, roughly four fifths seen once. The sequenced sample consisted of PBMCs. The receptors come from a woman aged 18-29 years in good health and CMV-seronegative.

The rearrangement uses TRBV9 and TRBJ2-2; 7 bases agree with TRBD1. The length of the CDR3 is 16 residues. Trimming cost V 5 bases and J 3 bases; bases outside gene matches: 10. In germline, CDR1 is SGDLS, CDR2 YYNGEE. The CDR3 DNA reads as TGTGCCAGCAGTGTTACAGGGGCTCAATACACCGGGGAGCTGTTTTTT. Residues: CASSVTGAQYTGELFF.

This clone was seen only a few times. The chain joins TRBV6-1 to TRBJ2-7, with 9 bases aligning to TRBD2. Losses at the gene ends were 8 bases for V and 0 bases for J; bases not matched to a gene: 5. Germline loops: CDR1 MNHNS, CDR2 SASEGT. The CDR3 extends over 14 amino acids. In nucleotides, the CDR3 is TGTGCCAGCCGCGAACTAGCGGGCTCCTACGAGCAGTACTTC. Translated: CASRELAGSYEQYF.

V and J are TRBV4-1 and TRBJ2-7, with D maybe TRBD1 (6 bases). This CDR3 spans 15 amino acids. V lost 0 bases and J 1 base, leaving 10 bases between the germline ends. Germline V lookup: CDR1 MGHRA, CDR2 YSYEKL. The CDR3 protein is CASSQERGQSYEQYF. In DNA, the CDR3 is TGCGCCAGCAGCCAAGAACGTGGACAGTCCTACGAGCAGTACTTC.

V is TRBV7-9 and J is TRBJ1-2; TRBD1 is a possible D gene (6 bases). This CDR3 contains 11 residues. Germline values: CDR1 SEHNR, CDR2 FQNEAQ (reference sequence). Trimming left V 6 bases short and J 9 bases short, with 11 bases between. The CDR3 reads CASRGQSSYTF. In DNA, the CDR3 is TGTGCCAGCAGAGGACAGTCGAGCTACACCTTC.

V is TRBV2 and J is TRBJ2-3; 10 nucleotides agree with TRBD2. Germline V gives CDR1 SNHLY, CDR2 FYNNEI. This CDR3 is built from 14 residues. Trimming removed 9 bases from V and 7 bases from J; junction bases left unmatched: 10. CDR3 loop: CASWGASGSNTQYF. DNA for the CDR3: TGTGCCAGTTGGGGGGCTAGCGGGAGTAATACGCAGTATTTT. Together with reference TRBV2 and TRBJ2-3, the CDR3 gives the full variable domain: EPEVTQTPSHQVTQMGQEVILRCVPISNHLYFYWYRQILGQKVEFLVSFYNNEISEKSEIFDDQFSVERPDGSNFTLKIRSTKLEDSAMYFCASWGASGSNTQYFGPGTRLTVL.

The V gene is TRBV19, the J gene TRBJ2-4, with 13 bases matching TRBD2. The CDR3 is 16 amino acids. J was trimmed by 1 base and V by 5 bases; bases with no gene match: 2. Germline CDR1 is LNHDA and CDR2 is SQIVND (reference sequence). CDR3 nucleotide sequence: TGTGCCAGTAGTCTGACTAGCGGGAGGGCCAAAAACATTCAGTACTTC. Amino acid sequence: CASSLTSGRAKNIQYF.

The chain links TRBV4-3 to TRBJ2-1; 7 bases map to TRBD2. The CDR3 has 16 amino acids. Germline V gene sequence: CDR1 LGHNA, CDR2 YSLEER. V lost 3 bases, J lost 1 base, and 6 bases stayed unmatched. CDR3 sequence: CASSQGLAESYNEQFF. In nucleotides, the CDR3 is TGCGCCAGCAGCCAGGGCCTAGCGGAGTCCTACAATGAGCAGTTCTTC.

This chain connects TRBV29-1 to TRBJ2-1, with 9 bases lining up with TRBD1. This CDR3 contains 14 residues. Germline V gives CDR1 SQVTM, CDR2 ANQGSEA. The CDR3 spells CGSPGQGINNEQFF. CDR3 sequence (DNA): TGCGGCTCTCCGGGACAGGGTATTAACAATGAGCAGTTCTTC.

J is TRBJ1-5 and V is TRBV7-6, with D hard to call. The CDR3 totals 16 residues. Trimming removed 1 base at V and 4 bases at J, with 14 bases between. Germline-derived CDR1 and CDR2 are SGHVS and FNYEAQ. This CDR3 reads CASSLECGGSNQPQHF. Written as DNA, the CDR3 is TGTGCCAGCAGCTTAGAATGTGGAGGGTCTAATCAGCCCCAGCATTTT.

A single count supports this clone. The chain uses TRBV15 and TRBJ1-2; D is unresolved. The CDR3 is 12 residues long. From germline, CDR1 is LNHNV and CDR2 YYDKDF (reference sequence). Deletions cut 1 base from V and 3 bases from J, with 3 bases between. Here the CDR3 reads CATSRADYGYTF. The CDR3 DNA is TGTGCCACCAGCAGAGCGGACTATGGCTACACCTTC.

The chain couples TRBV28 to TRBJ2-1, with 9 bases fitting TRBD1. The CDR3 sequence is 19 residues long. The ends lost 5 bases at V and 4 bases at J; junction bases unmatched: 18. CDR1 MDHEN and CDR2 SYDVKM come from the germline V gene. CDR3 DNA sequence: TGTGCCAGCAGTCCGTGGGGGCCTCAAACGGGACAGGGTTACAATGAGCAGTTCTTC. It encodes CASSPWGPQTGQGYNEQFF.

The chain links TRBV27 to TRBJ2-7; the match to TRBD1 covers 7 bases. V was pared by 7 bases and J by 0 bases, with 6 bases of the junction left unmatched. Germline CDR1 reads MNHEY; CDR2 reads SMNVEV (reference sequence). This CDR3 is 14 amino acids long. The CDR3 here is CASKATGSSYEQYV. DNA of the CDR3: TGTGCCAGCAAGGCGACAGGGAGCTCCTACGAGCAGTACGTC.

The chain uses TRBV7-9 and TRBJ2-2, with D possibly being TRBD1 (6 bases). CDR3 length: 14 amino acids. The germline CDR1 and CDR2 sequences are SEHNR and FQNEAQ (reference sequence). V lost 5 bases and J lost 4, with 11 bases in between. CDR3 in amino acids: CASSSDRSTGELFF. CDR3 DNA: TGTGCCAGCAGCAGTGACAGGAGCACCGGGGAGCTGTTTTTT. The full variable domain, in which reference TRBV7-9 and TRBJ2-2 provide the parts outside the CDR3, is DTGVSQNPRHKITKRGQNVTFRCDPISEHNRLYWYRQTLGQGPEFLTYFQNEAQLEKSRLLSDRFSAERPKGSFSTLEIQRTEQGDSAMYLCASSSDRSTGELFFGEGSRLTVL.

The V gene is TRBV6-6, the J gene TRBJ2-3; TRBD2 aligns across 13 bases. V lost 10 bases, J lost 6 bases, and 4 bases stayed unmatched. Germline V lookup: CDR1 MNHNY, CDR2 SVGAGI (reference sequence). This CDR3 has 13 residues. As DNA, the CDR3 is TGTGCCACCGGGACTAGCGGGATGGATACGCAGTATTTT. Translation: CATGTSGMDTQYF.

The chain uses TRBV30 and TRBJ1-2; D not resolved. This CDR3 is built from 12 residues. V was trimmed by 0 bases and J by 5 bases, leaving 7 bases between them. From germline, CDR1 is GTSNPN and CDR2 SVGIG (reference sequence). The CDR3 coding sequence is TGTGCCTGGAGTGTAAACAGTTATGGCTACACCTTC. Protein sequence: CAWSVNSYGYTF.

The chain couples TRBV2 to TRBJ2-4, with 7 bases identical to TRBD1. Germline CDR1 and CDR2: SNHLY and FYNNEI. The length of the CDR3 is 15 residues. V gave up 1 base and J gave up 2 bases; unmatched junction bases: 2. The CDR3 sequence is CASSEEGATKNIQYF. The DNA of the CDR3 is TGTGCCAGCAGTGAAGAGGGGGCTACCAAAAACATTCAGTACTTC.

In DNA, the CDR3 is TGCGCCAGCAGCCAGAAGCCGGACAGGGGCGGAAACATTCAGTACTTC. It encodes CASSQKPDRGGNIQYF. The chain has TRBV5-1 and TRBJ2-4, with TRBD1 matching over 9 bases. The CDR3 runs 16 residues. V lost 4 bases and J lost 6; bases outside the gene matches: 11. Germline CDR1 and CDR2: SGHRS and YFSETQ. The variable domain in full, completed from reference TRBV5-1 and TRBJ2-4, reads KAGVTQTPRYLIKTRGQQVTLSCSPISGHRSVSWYQQTPGQGLQFLFEYFSETQRNKGNFPGRFSGRQFSNSRSEMNVSTLELGDSALYLCASSQKPDRGGNIQYFGAGTRLSVL.

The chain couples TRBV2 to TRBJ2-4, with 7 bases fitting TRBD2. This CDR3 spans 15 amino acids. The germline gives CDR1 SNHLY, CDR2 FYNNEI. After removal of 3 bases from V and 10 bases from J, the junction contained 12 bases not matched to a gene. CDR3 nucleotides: TGTGCCAGCAGTGAGGCTAGCGGCCGTCTAGTTATTCAGTACTTC. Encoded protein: CASSEASGRLVIQYF.

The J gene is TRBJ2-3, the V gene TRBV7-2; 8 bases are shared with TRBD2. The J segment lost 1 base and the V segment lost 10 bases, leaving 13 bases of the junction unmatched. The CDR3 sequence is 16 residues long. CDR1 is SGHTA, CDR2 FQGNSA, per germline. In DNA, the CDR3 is TGTGCCATCCTCCTCAGCGGGAGATGGGGCACAGATACGCAGTATTTT. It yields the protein CAILLSGRWGTDTQYF. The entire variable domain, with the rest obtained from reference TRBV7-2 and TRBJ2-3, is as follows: GAGVSQSPSNKVTEKGKDVELRCDPISGHTALYWYRQSLGQGLEFLIYFQGNSAPDKSGLPSDRFSAERTGGSVSTLTIQRTQQEDSAVYLCAILLSGRWGTDTQYFGPGTRLTVL.

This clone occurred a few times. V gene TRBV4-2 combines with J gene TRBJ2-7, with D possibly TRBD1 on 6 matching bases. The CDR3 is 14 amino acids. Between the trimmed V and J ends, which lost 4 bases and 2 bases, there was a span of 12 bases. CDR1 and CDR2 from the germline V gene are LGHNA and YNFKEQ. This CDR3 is CASSPSDSTYEQYF. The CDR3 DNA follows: TGTGCCAGCAGCCCCTCGGACAGTACCTACGAGCAGTACTTC.

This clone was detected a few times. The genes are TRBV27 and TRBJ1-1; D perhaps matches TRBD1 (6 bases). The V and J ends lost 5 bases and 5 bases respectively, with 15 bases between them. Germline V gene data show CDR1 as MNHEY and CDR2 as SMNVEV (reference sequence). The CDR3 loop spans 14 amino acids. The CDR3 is CASSREYDRTEAFF. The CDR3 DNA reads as TGTGCCAGCAGTCGTGAATACGACAGGACTGAAGCTTTCTTT.

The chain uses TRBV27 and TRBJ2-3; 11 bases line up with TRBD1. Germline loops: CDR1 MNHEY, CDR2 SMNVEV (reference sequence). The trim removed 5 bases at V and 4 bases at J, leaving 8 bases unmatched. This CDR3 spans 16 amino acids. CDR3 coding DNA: TGTGCCAGCAGTCCTCTGGACAGGGGGCCATCAGATACGCAGTATTTT. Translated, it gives CASSPLDRGPSDTQYF.

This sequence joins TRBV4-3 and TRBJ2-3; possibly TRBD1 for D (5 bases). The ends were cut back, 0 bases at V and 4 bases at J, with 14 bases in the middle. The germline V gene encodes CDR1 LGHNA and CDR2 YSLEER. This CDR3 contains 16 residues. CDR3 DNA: TGCGCCAGCAGCCAAGATAGGGGTTCTGGTTCAGATACGCAGTATTTT. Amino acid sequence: CASSQDRGSGSDTQYF.

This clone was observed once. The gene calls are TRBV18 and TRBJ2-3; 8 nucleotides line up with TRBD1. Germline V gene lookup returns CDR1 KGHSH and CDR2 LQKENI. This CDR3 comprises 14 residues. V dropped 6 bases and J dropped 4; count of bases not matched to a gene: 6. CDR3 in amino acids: CASSLLQGADTQYF. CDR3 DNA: TGTGCCAGCTCGCTACTACAGGGGGCAGATACGCAGTATTTT.

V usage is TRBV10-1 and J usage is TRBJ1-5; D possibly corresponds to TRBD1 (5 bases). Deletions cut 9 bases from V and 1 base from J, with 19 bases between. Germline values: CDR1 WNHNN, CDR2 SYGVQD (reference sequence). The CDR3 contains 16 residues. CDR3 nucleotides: TGCGCCAGGACCTCAACTCCGGGGGAGAGCAATCAGCCCCAGCATTTT. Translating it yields CARTSTPGESNQPQHF.

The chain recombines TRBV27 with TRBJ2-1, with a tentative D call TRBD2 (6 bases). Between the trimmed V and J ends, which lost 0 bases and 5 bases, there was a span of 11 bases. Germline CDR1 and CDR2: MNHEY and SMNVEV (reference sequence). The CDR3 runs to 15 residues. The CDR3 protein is CASSLSGLFHNEQFF. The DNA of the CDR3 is TGTGCCAGCAGTTTATCGGGACTTTTCCACAATGAGCAGTTCTTC.